The 17 T cell receptor beta chains below come from one sample, sequenced in a study of CD8 T cells in Susac syndrome. RNA amounts of about 0.5 to 1 ug underwent reverse transcription with random hexamers. One entry per CDR3 protein results from TCRdb running MiXCR on the immunoSEQ multiplex PCR reads. The data hold about 120,000 distinct CDR3 sequences, with roughly 94% observed a single time. The sample was CD4+ T cells from PBMCs. The origin of the receptors is a human donor in good health.

The chain is built from TRBV6-5 and TRBJ2-7; D remains unclear. The germline V gene encodes CDR1 MNHEY and CDR2 SVGAGI. The CDR3 extends over 14 amino acids. The V gene lost 2 bases and the J gene lost 2 bases, with 10 bases spanning the gap. In DNA, the CDR3 is TGTGCCAGCAGTTACGACCGGAAAGCCTACGAGCAGTACTTC. Protein sequence: CASSYDRKAYEQYF.

The gene calls are TRBV7-2 and TRBJ2-3, with TRBD2 identical over 9 bases. The germline V gene has CDR1 SGHTA and CDR2 FQGNSA. The V segment lost 2 bases and the J segment 6 bases; nucleotides outside the gene matches: 6. This CDR3 has 15 residues. The CDR3 sequence: CASSLIRLAADTQYF. CDR3 sequence (DNA): TGTGCCAGCAGCTTAATTAGACTAGCGGCTGATACGCAGTATTTT.

The V call is TRBV3-1, the J call TRBJ2-7; weak D call: TRBD2 (6 bases). The CDR3 contains 14 residues. Germline V CDR1 and CDR2: LGHDT, YNNKEL (reference sequence). V was shortened by 1 base and J by 7 bases, with 14 bases between the two germline ends. The CDR3 loop reads CASSQAGLLREQYF. The CDR3 DNA reads TGTGCCAGCAGCCAAGCTGGACTACTTCGTGAGCAGTACTTC.

The rearrangement uses TRBV5-1 and TRBJ2-7; 11 bases match TRBD2. V dropped 2 bases and J dropped 2; count of bases not matched to a gene: 3. There are 15 residues in the CDR3. Per the germline V gene, CDR1 is SGHRS and CDR2 is YFSETQ. The CDR3: CASSLGLAGPYEQYF. The CDR3 DNA follows: TGCGCCAGCAGCTTAGGACTAGCGGGCCCCTACGAGCAGTACTTC.

V and J are TRBV9 and TRBJ2-2; the D is unclear. CDR1 SGDLS and CDR2 YYNGEE come from the germline V gene. Trimming took off 4 bases at V and 0 bases at J, with 10 bases between the two ends. This CDR3 is 15 amino acids long. CDR3 amino acids: CASSYHSTNTGELFF. CDR3 DNA sequence: TGTGCCAGCAGCTACCACTCAACGAACACCGGGGAGCTGTTTTTT.

V and J are TRBV18 and TRBJ2-3; D gene uncertain. CDR1 KGHSH and CDR2 LQKENI come from the germline V gene. The germline V and J ends were trimmed by 2 bases and 4 bases, with 4 bases remaining between them. The CDR3 extends over 12 amino acids. The CDR3 region has the DNA TGTGCCAGCTCACCAGTCCCAGATACGCAGTATTTT. Amino acid sequence: CASSPVPDTQYF.

The rearrangement links TRBV2 to TRBJ2-4; D gene uncertain. From germline, CDR1 is SNHLY and CDR2 FYNNEI. V lost 1 base and J lost 0, with 19 bases in between. The CDR3 is 19 residues long. The CDR3 is CASSEEGRQLRIAKNIQYF. CDR3 nucleotide sequence: TGTGCCAGCAGTGAAGAGGGCAGGCAGCTTAGAATAGCCAAAAACATTCAGTACTTC.

The rearrangement joins TRBV24-1 to TRBJ2-1; D is unclear. Deletions cut 9 bases from V and 7 bases from J, with 3 bases between. CDR1 and CDR2 (germline): KGHDR, SFDVKD. The CDR3 is 9 amino acids. The CDR3 protein is CATSNEQFF. DNA for the CDR3: TGTGCCACCTCTAATGAGCAGTTCTTC.

The chain employs TRBV13 and TRBJ2-5; 8 bases align to TRBD2. Germline loops: CDR1 PRHDT, CDR2 FYEKMQ (reference sequence). The CDR3 extends over 15 amino acids. V lost 6 bases, J lost 5 bases, and 11 bases stayed unmatched. The CDR3 loop is CASRRSGSPEETQYF. The CDR3 DNA sequence: TGTGCCAGCAGAAGAAGCGGGAGCCCCGAGGAGACCCAGTACTTC.

J is TRBJ1-2 and V is TRBV19; the D gene is possibly TRBD1 (6 bases). The ends were cut back, 5 bases at V and 4 bases at J, with 11 bases in the middle. The CDR3 length is 13 residues. Germline V gene sequence: CDR1 LNHDA, CDR2 SQIVND (reference sequence). CDR3 loop: CASSLDRFYGYTF. In DNA, the CDR3 is TGTGCCAGTAGTCTCGACAGGTTCTATGGCTACACCTTC.

V is TRBV6-1 and J is TRBJ1-3; D ambiguous. This CDR3 has 12 amino acids. V lost 8 bases and J lost 0, with 5 bases in between. Germline V lookup: CDR1 MNHNS, CDR2 SASEGT. The CDR3: CASGDSGNTIYF. In DNA form, the CDR3 reads TGTGCCAGCGGGGACTCTGGAAACACCATATATTTT.

This chain joins TRBV5-6 and TRBJ2-1, with D unclear. Trimming took 1 base from V and 5 from J, leaving 13 bases between them. Looked up from germline, CDR1 is SGHDT and CDR2 is YYEEEE. CDR3 length: 15 amino acids. This chain's CDR3 is CASSLILGWDNEQFF. The CDR3 nucleotides read TGTGCCAGCAGCTTGATTCTAGGATGGGACAATGAGCAGTTCTTC.

The chain recombines TRBV7-9 with TRBJ2-7; a weak D match, TRBD1 (5 bases). Per the germline V gene, CDR1 is SEHNR and CDR2 is FQNEAQ (reference sequence). The CDR3 length is 14 residues. V lost 5 bases and J 0 bases, leaving 11 bases between the germline ends. The CDR3 loop reads CASSLQEDSYEQYF. In DNA form, the CDR3 reads TGTGCCAGCAGCCTACAGGAAGACTCCTACGAGCAGTACTTC.

This clonotype was counted a single time. V gene TRBV7-8 combines with J gene TRBJ2-7; D not certain. This CDR3 region has 14 residues. V lost 4 bases and J 2 bases, leaving 12 bases between the germline ends. The germline V gene has CDR1 SGHVS and CDR2 FQNEAQ. CDR3 bases: TGTGCCAGCAGCTCTCCGTTCCCGCCCTACGAGCAGTACTTC. This sequence encodes CASSSPFPPYEQYF.

About this clonotype itself: At one boundary the junction diverges from the germline segment, which might be a read error. The chain uses TRBV18 and TRBJ1-1; TRBD1 aligns across 7 bases. CDR3 length: 13 residues. Germline lookup yields CDR1 KGHSH and CDR2 LQKENI. CDR3 DNA sequence: TGTGCCAGCGGCCCGGGACAGAACGCTGAAGCTTTCTTT. This translates into CASGPGQNAEAFF.

This clonotype was counted once. The chain recombines TRBV5-1 with TRBJ2-3; 7 bases are shared with TRBD2. Germline V gene data show CDR1 as SGHRS and CDR2 as YFSETQ. Germline trimming cut 4 bases from V and 0 bases from J; bases unmatched to any gene: 5. This CDR3 contains 15 residues. CDR3 loop: CASSQSGASTDTQYF. The CDR3 nucleotides read TGCGCCAGCAGCCAGAGCGGGGCTAGCACAGATACGCAGTATTTT.

V is TRBV2 and J is TRBJ2-1, with a tentative D call TRBD2 (5 bases). Between the trimmed V and J ends, which lost 7 bases and 3 bases, there was a span of 10 bases. This CDR3 contains 13 residues. From germline, CDR1 is SNHLY and CDR2 FYNNEI. CDR3 amino acids: CASIAAVYNEQFF. Here the CDR3 DNA reads TGTGCCAGCATCGCAGCGGTCTACAATGAGCAGTTCTTC.